The 24 T cell receptor beta chains below come from one sample, sequenced in a study of PD-1 blockade in mismatch repair-deficient tumors. Using immunoSEQ multiplex PCR, the repertoire was profiled, and TCRdb retains in-frame clones only, with some absent. The sample has 30,000 to 45,000 clones, over 70% seen once. The sample here was PBMCs, taken less than 40 weeks after starting pembrolizumab. The receptors come from an adult with mismatch repair-deficient cancer.

This clone was detected only once. The chain links TRBV25-1 to TRBJ1-5; the D is unclear. The CDR3 spans 15 residues. Germline V CDR1 and CDR2: MGHDK, SYGVNS. Trimming took 2 bases from V and 6 from J, leaving 14 bases between them. CDR3 nucleotide sequence: TGTGCCAGCAGTGAAGGCGGGGTGCTCTTTCAGCCCCAGCATTTT. This sequence encodes CASSEGGVLFQPQHF.

The chain has TRBV15 and TRBJ2-1; 7 nucleotides line up with TRBD2. This CDR3 is built from 16 residues. CDR1 and CDR2 (germline): LNHNV, YYDKDF (reference sequence). V was pared by 0 bases and J by 1 base, with 3 bases of the junction left unmatched. The CDR3 DNA follows: TGTGCCACCAGCAGAGATCTCGGGGGGTCCTACAATGAGCAGTTCTTC. Protein sequence: CATSRDLGGSYNEQFF.

The rearrangement links TRBV7-3 to TRBJ2-3, with TRBD2 identical over 8 bases. V trimming: 5 bases; J trimming: 4 bases; junction bases outside the gene matches: 14. This CDR3 contains 17 residues. Germline loops: CDR1 SGHTA, CDR2 FQGTGA. The CDR3 spells CASSQPFEAGVPDTQYF. The CDR3 DNA reads as TGTGCCAGCAGCCAACCTTTCGAAGCGGGAGTACCAGATACGCAGTATTTT.

The genes are TRBV11-1 and TRBJ2-5; 8 nucleotides line up with TRBD1. The CDR3 extends over 15 amino acids. J lost 4 bases, V lost 6 bases, and 10 bases had no gene match. Germline-derived CDR1 and CDR2 are SGHAT and FQDESV (reference sequence). The DNA for the CDR3 is TGTGCCAGCAGACTCGACAGGGGTTGGTCAGAGACCCAGTACTTC. It codes for CASRLDRGWSETQYF.

This sequence joins TRBV6-4 and TRBJ1-4; 9 nucleotides align to TRBD1. The CDR3 is 13 amino acids. CDR1 and CDR2 from the germline V gene are MRHNA and SNTAGT. J was trimmed by 6 bases and V by 6 bases; bases with no gene match: 2. CDR3 in amino acids: CASSRDRDEKLFF. DNA for the CDR3: TGTGCCAGCAGCCGGGACAGGGATGAAAAACTGTTTTTT.

The chain carries TRBV4-1 and TRBJ2-3, with 7 bases fitting TRBD2. J lost 2 bases, V lost 1 base, and 3 bases had no gene match. The CDR3 has 15 residues. From germline, CDR1 is MGHRA and CDR2 YSYEKL. The DNA of the CDR3 is TGCGCCAGCAGCCAAGCCACTAGCGACACAGATACGCAGTATTTT. Translating it yields CASSQATSDTDTQYF.

V and J are TRBV9 and TRBJ2-1, with a tentative D call TRBD1 (6 bases). Germline lookup yields CDR1 SGDLS and CDR2 YYNGEE. Trimming left V 2 bases short and J 2 bases short, with 14 bases between. This CDR3 comprises 16 residues. Here the CDR3 DNA reads TGTGCCAGCAGCGTCACCGGGACAACGACCTACAATGAGCAGTTCTTC. This gives the protein CASSVTGTTTYNEQFF.

Here the CDR3 reads CASSQAPSGRPSGNEQFF. The CDR3 DNA follows: TGCGCCAGCAGCCAAGCCCCTAGCGGGAGGCCCTCCGGGAATGAGCAGTTCTTC. The rearrangement joins TRBV4-1 to TRBJ2-1, with TRBD2 matching 11 bases. The CDR3 consists of 18 residues. Germline CDR1 reads MGHRA; CDR2 reads YSYEKL. The trim removed 1 base at V and 7 bases at J, leaving 12 bases unmatched.

The chain uses TRBV7-2 and TRBJ2-1, with D uncertain. V lost 3 bases to trimming and J lost 4 bases, with 4 bases between them. CDR3 length equals 12 residues. Germline V gene data show CDR1 as SGHTA and CDR2 as FQGNSA. CDR3 bases: TGTGCCAGCAGCTTGCGGTACAATGAGCAGTTCTTC. It yields the protein CASSLRYNEQFF.

The chain employs TRBV28 and TRBJ2-7, with 8 bases aligning to TRBD1. Germline-derived CDR1 and CDR2 are MDHEN and SYDVKM. Trimming removed 6 bases from V and 4 bases from J; junction bases left unmatched: 14. The CDR3 spans 16 residues. DNA for the CDR3: TGTGCCAGCAGGACCTATGGACAGGGTGGAGGGTACGAGCAGTACTTC. This sequence encodes CASRTYGQGGGYEQYF.

The CDR3 sequence: CASSSPILLSAQYF. The CDR3 DNA sequence: TGTGCCAGCAGTTCCCCGATACTTCTATCGGCCCAGTACTTC. The J gene is TRBJ2-5, the V gene TRBV2, with D hard to call. V lost 5 bases and J lost 9, with 19 bases in between. The CDR3 spans 14 residues. Germline V gene lookup returns CDR1 SNHLY and CDR2 FYNNEI.

The chain links TRBV19 to TRBJ2-1; TRBD1 is a possible D gene (5 bases). V gave up 3 bases and J gave up 9 bases, with 15 bases separating them. CDR3 size: 14 residues. Germline V lookup: CDR1 LNHDA, CDR2 SQIVND (reference sequence). CDR3 in amino acids: CASSMPWQGGEQFF. The CDR3 bases are TGTGCCAGTAGTATGCCCTGGCAGGGCGGTGAGCAGTTCTTC.

The CDR3 nucleotides read TGTGCCAGCAGTTCCAATCGACCCGACAGGGTGAACACCGGGGAGCTGTTTTTT. Its translation: CASSSNRPDRVNTGELFF. The gene calls are TRBV28 and TRBJ2-2; TRBD1 agrees at 7 bases. The germline V gene has CDR1 MDHEN and CDR2 SYDVKM. After removal of 4 bases from V and 1 base from J, the junction contained 12 bases not matched to a gene. The CDR3 has 18 amino acids.

The V gene is TRBV25-1, the J gene TRBJ2-7, with a possible D match to TRBD1 (5 bases). The V gene's germline CDR1 is MGHDK and CDR2 SYGVNS. This CDR3 is built from 17 residues. V gave up 5 bases and J gave up 0 bases, with 20 bases separating them. CDR3 sequence: CASSKKGPLQSSYEQYF. The CDR3 DNA is TGTGCCAGCAGTAAGAAGGGGCCACTGCAGAGCTCCTACGAGCAGTACTTC.

J is TRBJ2-7 and V is TRBV18; D remains unclear. With 3 bases removed from V and 3 bases from J, the gap between germline ends came to 18 bases. The V gene's germline CDR1 is KGHSH and CDR2 LQKENI. The CDR3 has 16 residues. CDR3 loop: CASSPPPYSERYEQYF. CDR3 nucleotide sequence: TGTGCCAGCTCACCCCCTCCCTACAGTGAACGCTACGAGCAGTACTTC.

J is TRBJ1-2 and V is TRBV6-4; TRBD1 matches at 7 bases. The CDR3 sequence is 13 residues long. Trimming took 5 bases from V and 7 from J; bases not matched to a gene: 7. Germline CDR1 is MRHNA and CDR2 is SNTAGT. CDR3 in amino acids: CASSSGGSGGYTF. The CDR3 DNA reads TGTGCCAGCAGTTCAGGGGGATCGGGTGGCTACACCTTC.

This sequence joins TRBV27 and TRBJ2-3, with TRBD2 identical over 8 bases. There are 17 residues in the CDR3. Unmatched junction bases numbered 12, after V lost 5 bases and J lost 2 bases. Per germline, CDR1 MNHEY and CDR2 SMNVEV (reference sequence). The CDR3 here is CASSPVGAGVITDTQYF. In DNA form, the CDR3 reads TGTGCCAGCAGTCCGGTTGGAGCGGGAGTGATCACAGATACGCAGTATTTT.

This clone has a single count. The chain has TRBV29-1 and TRBJ2-5; tentatively, D is TRBD1 (6 bases). The DNA end lines up better with TRBJ2-7; the J call may be wrong. The germline V gene encodes CDR1 SQVTM and CDR2 ANQGSEA. The CDR3 extends over 14 amino acids. The CDR3 reads CSVDKQGTPYEQYF. The CDR3 region has the DNA TGCAGCGTTGACAAACAGGGAACCCCTTACGAGCAGTACTTC.

The table lists this clone with a few counts. This chain uses TRBV7-7 with TRBJ2-5; perhaps TRBD1 as D (6 bases). The CDR3 is 15 amino acids. Germline V gene data show CDR1 as SSHAT and CDR2 as FNYEAQ (reference sequence). Deletions cut 5 bases from V and 4 bases from J, with 17 bases between. This CDR3 is CASSVTGQGRETQYF. CDR3 coding DNA: TGTGCCAGCAGCGTGACAGGACAAGGGAGAGAGACCCAGTACTTC. Supplemented by reference TRBV7-7 and TRBJ2-5, the full variable domain reads GAGVSQSPRYKVTKRGQDVTLRCDPISSHATLYWYQQALGQGPEFLTYFNYEAQPDKSGLPSDRFSAERPEGSISTLTIQRTEQRDSAMYRCASSVTGQGRETQYFGPGTRLLVL.

The V call is TRBV18, the J call TRBJ2-3, with TRBD1 identical over 7 bases. Trimming at V came to 2 bases and at J to 4 bases, leaving 3 bases not matched to a gene. The germline V gene encodes CDR1 KGHSH and CDR2 LQKENI. CDR3 length: 14 residues. CDR3 residues: CASSPTTGPDTQYF. Written as DNA, the CDR3 is TGTGCCAGCTCACCAACGACAGGGCCAGATACGCAGTATTTT.

This clone came up once. This rearrangement joins TRBV2 to TRBJ2-2; D may be TRBD1 (6 bases). V lost 5 bases, J lost 5 bases, and 6 bases lay in between. CDR3 size: 12 residues. The germline V gene encodes CDR1 SNHLY and CDR2 FYNNEI. CDR3 sequence reads: CASSTGTGELFF. CDR3 nucleotides: TGTGCCAGCAGTACAGGGACCGGGGAGCTGTTTTTT.

The chain is built from TRBV18 and TRBJ2-2; D might be TRBD1 (5 bases). Germline CDR1 and CDR2: KGHSH and LQKENI. The CDR3 runs 15 residues. The V and J ends lost 4 bases and 5 bases respectively, with 14 bases between them. This CDR3 is CASSQQGFGTGELFF. CDR3 coding DNA: TGTGCCAGCTCACAGCAGGGCTTTGGGACCGGGGAGCTGTTTTTT.

The rearrangement links TRBV4-1 to TRBJ1-4; D is unclear. The CDR3 extends over 17 amino acids. Trimming removed 1 base at V and 1 base at J, with 13 bases between. Per the germline V gene, CDR1 is MGHRA and CDR2 is YSYEKL. CDR3 DNA sequence: TGCGCCAGCAGCCAAGGCCCGGGCGGGGTAACTAATGAAAAACTGTTTTTT. It yields the protein CASSQGPGGVTNEKLFF.

The rearrangement joins TRBV28 to TRBJ2-4; D gene unclear. V shed 4 bases and J shed 0 bases, with 16 bases lying between them. The CDR3 extends over 17 amino acids. Germline V lookup: CDR1 MDHEN, CDR2 SYDVKM. The CDR3 is CASSSSFQKLAKNIQYF. The CDR3 DNA reads TGTGCCAGCAGTTCTAGTTTCCAGAAGCTAGCCAAAAACATTCAGTACTTC.